The source of this TCR beta chain is a study of shared clonotypes between healthy human individuals. Overall study context: Sampling drew on donors who were two women and a few men aged 18 to 49. Points from the study as a whole: Generation probability values for non-shared clonotypes were lower than those for clonotypes shared by all four donors. The genetic and exposure-history diversity represented was limited by few donors.

CDR1 is SGHDN and CDR2 is FVKESK in the germline V gene. The CDR3 extends over 13 amino acids. Trimming shortened V by 4 bases and J by 4 bases, and 8 bases separated the two germline ends. The assay was immunoSEQ multiplex PCR, and TCRdb's table has in-frame clones only and misses some. The sample carries about 600,000 clones, roughly 98% recorded once. Naive CD8 cells lacked CD45RO and underwent positive selection for CCR7, leaving out terminally differentiated effector memory CD45RA+ cells. About this clone itself: The antigen is unknown.

The rearrangement joins TRBV14 to TRBJ1-5, with D uncertain. The clonotype was recovered from a man in his thirties or forties in good health. Sequencing was performed on naive CD8+ T cells sorted from blood. The CDR3 DNA follows: TGTGCCAGCAGCCTCGGACGTAATCAGCCCCAGCATTTT. Amino acid sequence: CASSLGRNQPQHF. The variable domain in full, completed from reference TRBV14 and TRBJ1-5, reads EAGVTQFPSHSVIEKGQTVTLRCDPISGHDNLYWYRRVMGKEIKFLLHFVKESKQDESGMPNNRFLAERTGGTYSTLKVQPAELEDSGVYFCASSLGRNQPQHFGDGTRLSIL.